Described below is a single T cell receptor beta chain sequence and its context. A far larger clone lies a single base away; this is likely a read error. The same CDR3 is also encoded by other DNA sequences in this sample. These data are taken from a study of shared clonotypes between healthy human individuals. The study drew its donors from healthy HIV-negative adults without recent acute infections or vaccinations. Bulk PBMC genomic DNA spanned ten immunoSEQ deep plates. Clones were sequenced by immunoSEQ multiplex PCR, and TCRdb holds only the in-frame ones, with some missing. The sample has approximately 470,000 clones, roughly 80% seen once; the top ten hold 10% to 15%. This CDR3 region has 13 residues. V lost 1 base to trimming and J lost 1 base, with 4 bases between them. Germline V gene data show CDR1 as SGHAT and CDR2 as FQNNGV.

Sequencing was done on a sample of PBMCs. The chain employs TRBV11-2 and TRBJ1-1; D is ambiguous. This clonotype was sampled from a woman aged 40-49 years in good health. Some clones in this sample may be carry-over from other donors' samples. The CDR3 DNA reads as TGTGCCAGCAGCTTAGTCGAGAACACTGAAGCTTTCTTT. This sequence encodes CASSLVENTEAFF.